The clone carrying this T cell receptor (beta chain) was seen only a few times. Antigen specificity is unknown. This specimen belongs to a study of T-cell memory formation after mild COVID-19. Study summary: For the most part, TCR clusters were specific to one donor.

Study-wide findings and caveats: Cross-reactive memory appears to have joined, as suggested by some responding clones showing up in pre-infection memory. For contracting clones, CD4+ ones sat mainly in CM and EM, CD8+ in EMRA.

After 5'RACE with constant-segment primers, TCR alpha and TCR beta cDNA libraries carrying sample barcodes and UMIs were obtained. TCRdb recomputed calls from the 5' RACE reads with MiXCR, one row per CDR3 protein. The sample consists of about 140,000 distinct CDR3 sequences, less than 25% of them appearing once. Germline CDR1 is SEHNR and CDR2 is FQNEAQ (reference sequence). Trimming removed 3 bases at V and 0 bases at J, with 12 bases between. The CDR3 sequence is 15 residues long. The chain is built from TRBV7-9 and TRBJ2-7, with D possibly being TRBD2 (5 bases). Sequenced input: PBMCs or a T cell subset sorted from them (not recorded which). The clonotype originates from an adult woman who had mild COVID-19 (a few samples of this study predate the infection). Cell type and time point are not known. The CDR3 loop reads CASSLNGESSYEQYF. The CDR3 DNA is TGTGCCAGCAGCTTGAATGGGGAGAGCTCCTACGAGCAGTACTTC.